Sequencing of this TCR beta chain was carried out in a study of cytomegalovirus exposure and HLA in healthy donors. To note about this clone: The antigen is undetermined.

The primer mix had 60 Vbeta and 13 Jbeta primers. Original processing notes: In a later analysis, 60 million to 90 million unique TCR beta chains included roughly 11 million shared by two or more donors. Sequencing used immunoSEQ multiplex PCR; TCRdb keeps in-frame clones, though not all of them. The D gene and trimming were derived from the DNA, and the V and J assignments and clone size from that table. The sample totals roughly 60,000 clones. This CDR3 spans 13 amino acids. Per germline, CDR1 LNHNV and CDR2 YYDKDF (reference sequence). Deletions cut 0 bases from V and 7 bases from J, with 7 bases between. General study findings and limits: Rare TCR sequences dominated, though some public TCRs recurred in many donors. Presence/absence analyses assumed roughly uniform sequencing depth across donors. A later analysis linked a missense variant in DCLRE1C to the trimming of TCR beta V and J genes.

The sequence came from a woman aged 18 to 35 in good health and CMV-seronegative. The chain carries TRBV15 and TRBJ2-1; D gene uncertain. Sequencing used PBMCs. The CDR3 reads CATSREIRNEQFF. CDR3 sequence (DNA): TGTGCCACCAGCAGAGAAATTAGAAATGAGCAGTTCTTC.